Presented here are 24 T cell receptor beta chains from one specimen sequenced in a study of cytotoxic CD8 clonotypes in ibrutinib-treated CLL. TCRdb's table, derived via immunoSEQ multiplex PCR, lists solely in-frame clones and lacks some. The profile shows 150,000 to 200,000 clones, around nine tenths of them singletons. Sample: PBMCs, taken at disease progression, from a patient treated with ibrutinib. These receptors came from a human donor with chronic lymphocytic leukemia.

This clone was recorded a few times. The J gene is TRBJ2-7, the V gene TRBV30; TRBD1 matches at 10 bases. The CDR3 has 13 residues. Trimming took 5 bases from V and 1 from J; bases not matched to a gene: 2. CDR1 and CDR2 (germline): GTSNPN, SVGIG (reference sequence). CDR3 bases: TGTGCCTGGGGGGACAGGGGTTCCTACGAGCAGTACTTC. Translation gives CAWGDRGSYEQYF. The full variable domain, with the rest looked up from reference TRBV30 and TRBJ2-7, is SQTIHQWPATLVQPVGSPLSLECTVEGTSNPNLYWYRQAAGRGLQLLFYSVGIGQISSEVPQNLSASRPQDRQFILSSKKLLLSDSGFYLCAWGDRGSYEQYFGPGTRLTVT.

This CDR3 reads CASSSGTGNYEQYF. The DNA for the CDR3 is TGCGCCAGCAGCTCCGGGACGGGGAACTACGAGCAGTACTTC. The gene calls are TRBV5-1 and TRBJ2-7; tentatively, D is TRBD1 or TRBD2 (5 bases each). Germline values: CDR1 SGHRS, CDR2 YFSETQ. Trimming removed 3 bases from V and 3 bases from J, with 13 bases in between. CDR3 length: 14 residues.

The chain employs TRBV11-3 and TRBJ2-7, with no clear D. Germline CDR1 SGHNT, CDR2 YENEEA. This CDR3 has 14 amino acids. The V and J ends lost 1 base and 2 bases respectively, with 9 bases between them. The CDR3 sequence is CASSLGPRPYEQYF. The CDR3 DNA reads TGTGCCAGCAGCTTAGGTCCCAGGCCCTACGAGCAGTACTTC.

This rearrangement joins TRBV28 to TRBJ1-4; possibly TRBD1 for D (5 bases). The V end was cut by 4 bases, the J end by 5 bases, with 17 bases between. The CDR3 is made up of 16 amino acids. Germline V CDR1 and CDR2: MDHEN, SYDVKM. CDR3 DNA sequence: TGTGCCAGCAGTTCCATGGGACGGGGAGGAAATGAAAAACTGTTTTTT. Residues: CASSSMGRGGNEKLFF. Filled out from reference TRBV28 and TRBJ1-4, the complete variable domain reads DVKVTQSSRYLVKRTGEKVFLECVQDMDHENMFWYRQDPGLGLRLIYFSYDVKMKEKGDIPEGYSVSREKKERFSLILESASTNQTSMYLCASSSMGRGGNEKLFFGSGTQLSVL.

Only one count was recorded for this clone. The chain joins TRBV30 to TRBJ1-1; D remains ambiguous. Trimming shortened V by 0 bases and J by 8 bases, and 7 bases separated the two germline ends. The length of the CDR3 is 11 residues. CDR1 is GTSNPN, CDR2 SVGIG, per germline (reference sequence). CDR3 coding DNA: TGTGCCTGGAGTGTACCGGGGGAAGCTTTCTTT. Translating it yields CAWSVPGEAFF.

This rearrangement joins TRBV9 to TRBJ2-3; TRBD1 or TRBD2 may be the D gene (5 bases each). CDR1 SGDLS and CDR2 YYNGEE come from the germline V gene. Trimming stripped 3 bases from V and 1 base from J, with 15 bases between. This CDR3 is built from 16 residues. The CDR3 loop reads CASSGVSGGGTDTQYF. CDR3 bases: TGTGCCAGCAGCGGAGTTAGTGGGGGTGGCACAGATACGCAGTATTTT.

This clone was seen only once. CDR3 in DNA: TGTGCCAGCAGCTTTCCCTCGACAGGGGTCAAAAACATTCAGTACTTC. Protein sequence: CASSFPSTGVKNIQYF. The chain is built from TRBV7-2 and TRBJ2-4; 8 bases fit TRBD1. Trimming cost V 3 bases and J 3 bases; bases outside gene matches: 7. The CDR3 covers 16 residues. The V gene's germline CDR1 is SGHTA and CDR2 FQGNSA.

The chain is built from TRBV7-9 and TRBJ2-1; D is uncertain. V was trimmed by 3 bases and J by 9 bases, leaving 9 bases between them. The CDR3 consists of 12 residues. Germline CDR1 and CDR2: SEHNR and FQNEAQ (reference sequence). CDR3 bases: TGTGCCAGCAGCTTGGATGAAGGTGAGCAGTTCTTC. Translating it yields CASSLDEGEQFF.

V usage is TRBV9 and J usage is TRBJ2-1; D might be TRBD2 (6 bases). The CDR3 loop spans 15 amino acids. Germline loops: CDR1 SGDLS, CDR2 YYNGEE. V gave up 5 bases and J gave up 0 bases, with 12 bases separating them. The CDR3 nucleotides are TGTGCCAGCAGGAGGGCGGGGAGCTCCTACAATGAGCAGTTCTTC. It yields the protein CASRRAGSSYNEQFF.

The genes are TRBV25-1 and TRBJ2-1; D is unresolved. Trimming left V 0 bases short and J 0 bases short, with 9 bases between. Germline V CDR1 and CDR2: MGHDK, SYGVNS. This CDR3 region has 16 residues. CDR3 sequence reads: CASSEYGGRSYNEQFF. CDR3 DNA sequence: TGTGCCAGCAGTGAATATGGCGGTCGCTCCTACAATGAGCAGTTCTTC. Full variable domain (outside the CDR3, taken from reference TRBV25-1 and TRBJ2-1): EADIYQTPRYLVIGTGKKITLECSQTMGHDKMYWYQQDPGMELHLIHYSYGVNSTEKGDLSSESTVSRIRTEHFPLTLESARPSHTSQYLCASSEYGGRSYNEQFFGPGTRLTVL.

The chain recombines TRBV7-3 with TRBJ2-2; TRBD2 matches 14 bases. Germline V gives CDR1 SGHTA, CDR2 FQGTGA. CDR3 length: 16 amino acids. The V and J ends lost 5 bases and 7 bases, in that order; junction bases with no gene match: 6. CDR3 region: CASSETSGRAGGELFF. CDR3 nucleotides: TGTGCCAGCAGCGAGACTAGCGGGAGGGCCGGCGGGGAGCTGTTTTTT.

The chain has TRBV9 and TRBJ2-1, with TRBD2 matching over 7 bases. The V gene's germline CDR1 is SGDLS and CDR2 YYNGEE. J was trimmed by 6 bases and V by 0 bases; bases with no gene match: 6. This CDR3 comprises 15 residues. The CDR3 DNA is TGTGCCAGCAGCGTAGCAGCGGGAATTGCCAATGAGCAGTTCTTC. This gives the protein CASSVAAGIANEQFF.

The V gene is TRBV5-4, the J gene TRBJ2-1; D call uncertain. CDR1 SGHNT and CDR2 YYREEE come from the germline V gene (reference sequence). Trimming stripped 2 bases from V and 5 bases from J, with 8 bases between. The CDR3 is 13 amino acids. CDR3 nucleotide sequence: TGTGCCAGCAGCTTAACGGCGGACAATGAGCAGTTCTTC. This sequence encodes CASSLTADNEQFF.

The chain recombines TRBV19 with TRBJ1-5; no firm D call. This CDR3 contains 15 residues. CDR1 LNHDA and CDR2 SQIVND come from the germline V gene (reference sequence). Trimming removed 10 bases from V and 6 bases from J, with 22 bases in between. This CDR3 reads CATEPRASLTQPQHF. The CDR3 nucleotides are TGTGCCACCGAGCCCCGGGCTTCGCTCACTCAGCCCCAGCATTTT.

The table lists this clone with a few counts. V is TRBV30 and J is TRBJ2-7; no definite D call. The CDR3 has 15 residues. Germline V gene lookup returns CDR1 GTSNPN and CDR2 SVGIG (reference sequence). Trimming stripped 3 bases from V and 0 bases from J, with 15 bases between. The CDR3 here is CAWSIGLDSSYEQYF. The DNA of the CDR3 is TGTGCCTGGAGCATCGGGCTTGATAGCTCCTACGAGCAGTACTTC.

The chain uses TRBV30 and TRBJ2-2; D gene unclear. V lost 4 bases and J 2 bases, leaving 8 bases between the germline ends. This CDR3 comprises 13 residues. CDR1 GTSNPN and CDR2 SVGIG come from the germline V gene (reference sequence). The CDR3 nucleotides read TGTGCCTGGAATGGCGTTAACACCGGGGAGCTGTTTTTT. Its protein product is CAWNGVNTGELFF.

V is TRBV5-1 and J is TRBJ1-1; D is ambiguous. The CDR3 loop spans 17 amino acids. Trimming cost V 0 bases and J 1 base, with 16 bases left between them. Germline lookup yields CDR1 SGHRS and CDR2 YFSETQ. CDR3 DNA: TGCGCCAGCAGCTTGGAAGGGTCGGGCCCGAGGAACACTGAAGCTTTCTTT. Amino acid sequence: CASSLEGSGPRNTEAFF. The full variable domain, with the rest looked up from reference TRBV5-1 and TRBJ1-1, is KAGVTQTPRYLIKTRGQQVTLSCSPISGHRSVSWYQQTPGQGLQFLFEYFSETQRNKGNFPGRFSGRQFSNSRSEMNVSTLELGDSALYLCASSLEGSGPRNTEAFFGQGTRLTVV.

The chain recombines TRBV6-1 with TRBJ2-7; tentative D call: TRBD2 (5 bases). CDR3 length: 14 amino acids. CDR1 MNHNS and CDR2 SASEGT come from the germline V gene. The V end was cut by 6 bases, the J end by 4 bases, with 16 bases between. The CDR3 is CASSLRQSGYEQYF. The CDR3 nucleotides read TGTGCCAGCAGCCTCCGACAAAGCGGATACGAGCAGTACTTC.

This sequence joins TRBV29-1 and TRBJ2-7; possibly TRBD2 for D (5 bases). V lost 6 bases to trimming and J lost 3 bases, with 9 bases between them. In germline, CDR1 is SQVTM, CDR2 ANQGSEA. This CDR3 spans 11 amino acids. The CDR3 protein is CSVRTDYEQYF. CDR3 coding DNA: TGCAGCGTAAGGACTGACTACGAGCAGTACTTC.

This chain joins TRBV4-1 and TRBJ1-1; D is ambiguous. V gave up 1 base and J gave up 0 bases, with 6 bases separating them. This CDR3 spans 14 amino acids. The germline V gene encodes CDR1 MGHRA and CDR2 YSYEKL. The CDR3 region is CASSQALMNTEAFF. The CDR3 region has the DNA TGCGCCAGCAGCCAAGCTCTGATGAACACTGAAGCTTTCTTT.

The chain is built from TRBV9 and TRBJ2-5; D is possibly TRBD2 (7 bases). V was trimmed by 3 bases and J by 2 bases, leaving 14 bases between them. Germline CDR1 is SGDLS and CDR2 is YYNGEE. The CDR3 runs to 15 residues. CDR3 protein: CASSAEGGLQETQYF. The DNA of the CDR3 is TGTGCCAGCAGCGCTGAGGGGGGGTTGCAAGAGACCCAGTACTTC.

J is TRBJ2-2 and V is TRBV7-2; D gene uncertain. The CDR3 covers 15 residues. Germline loops: CDR1 SGHTA, CDR2 FQGNSA. The V and J ends lost 1 base and 5 bases respectively, with 11 bases between them. The CDR3: CASSLGAGHTGELFF. The CDR3 DNA is TGTGCCAGCAGCTTAGGGGCAGGTCATACCGGGGAGCTGTTTTTT.

This clone was observed a few times. The chain links TRBV4-2 to TRBJ1-1, with D uncertain. The germline V gene has CDR1 LGHNA and CDR2 YNFKEQ. V dropped 1 base and J dropped 0 bases, with 24 bases sitting between them. The CDR3 runs to 20 residues. The CDR3, as DNA: TGTGCCAGCAGCCAAGGCCGACGGTGGGCTACCAACGAAATGAACACTGAAGCTTTCTTT. Its protein is CASSQGRRWATNEMNTEAFF.

With regard to this clone: Other DNA sequences from this sample encode an identical CDR3 as well. This chain uses TRBV9 with TRBJ1-5, with D maybe TRBD1 (5 bases). This CDR3 has 15 residues. Trimming stripped 2 bases from V and 1 base from J, with 10 bases between. Germline CDR1 SGDLS, CDR2 YYNGEE. This chain's CDR3 is CASSVGGDSNQPQHF. The CDR3 nucleotides are TGTGCCAGCAGCGTTGGGGGGGACAGCAATCAGCCCCAGCATTTT. Drawing the rest from reference TRBV9 and TRBJ1-5, the complete variable domain is DSGVTQTPKHLITATGQRVTLRCSPRSGDLSVYWYQQSLDQGLQFLIQYYNGEERAKGNILERFSAQQFPDLHSELNLSSLELGDSALYFCASSVGGDSNQPQHFGDGTRLSIL.